Sequencing of this T cell receptor (beta chain) was carried out in a study of blood T cell repertoires in COVID-19. The wider study: Italy, Spain and the United States were the sources of the convalescent and acute COVID-19 samples. T cells, B-cell-depleted T cells, or PBMCs supplied cDNA or gDNA.

Germline V gene sequence: CDR1 SGHVS, CDR2 FNYEAQ. CDR3 size: 15 residues. Trimming removed 7 bases at V and 4 bases at J, with 19 bases between. As originally analysed: The assay estimated nucleated cells by amplifying reference gene primers. Sequenced by immunoSEQ multiplex PCR; TCRdb stores in-frame clones only, minus some. Clonal size and the V and J genes are those of that table, whereas D and trimming came from the DNA. The sample contains approximately 96,000 clones, 85% to 95% of which appear only once. The sequencing input was peripheral blood. This TCR came from a man aged 55-75 years with acute or convalescent COVID-19. The chain is built from TRBV7-6 and TRBJ2-5, with D maybe TRBD1 (5 bases). The CDR3 sequence: CASTNHGQGGETQYF. The DNA for the CDR3 is TGTGCCAGCACCAACCACGGTCAGGGTGGAGAGACCCAGTACTTC.